Listed below are T cell receptor beta chains from one sample, sequenced in a study of early T cells in non-severe SARS-CoV-2 infection. TCRdb fed the 5' RACE reads into MiXCR, producing one record per CDR3 protein. The sample includes around 34,000 distinct CDR3 sequences, roughly 4.8% of them seen just once. Sequencing was performed on whole blood. The source is an adult who was a healthcare worker with PCR-confirmed SARS-CoV-2 infection or an uninfected control (not recorded which). CDR3s include the opening cysteine and the closing phenylalanine or tryptophan. The D gene is left open where the match is weak. Clone size is stated in some rows and not others, as once, few, many or a class when expanded.

TRBJ2-2,many,NA,13,TRBV27,CASSFFMAGELFF,TGTGCCAGCAGTTTTTTCATGGCCGGGGAGCTGTTTTTT
TRBJ2-1,many,NA,11,TRBV7-2,CASNLYYEQFF,TGTGCCAGCAACCTGTACTATGAGCAGTTCTTC
TRBJ1-2,few,NA,13,TRBV12-3/TRBV12-4,CASSLSGPYGYTF,TGTGCCAGCAGTTTATCGGGACCCTATGGCTACACCTTC
TRBJ2-4,NA,NA,14,TRBV10-3,CAISGSIAKNIQYF,TGTGCCATCAGTGGATCCATAGCCAAAAACATTCAGTACTTC
TRBJ1-1,many,TRBD1,14,TRBV5-1,CASSFGQGGTEAFF,TGCGCCAGCAGCTTCGGACAGGGAGGCACTGAAGCTTTCTTT
TRBJ1-2,many,TRBD1,15,TRBV27,CASSPVRGVNYGYTF,TGTGCCAGCAGCCCCGTCAGGGGGGTTAACTATGGCTACACCTTC
TRBJ2-1,many,TRBD2,18,TRBV3-1,CASSQERLAGGSYNEQFF,TGTGCCAGCAGCCAAGAGCGACTAGCGGGGGGCTCCTACAATGAGCAGTTCTTC
TRBJ2-5,NA,TRBD2,13,TRBV7-8,CASSSRLAETQYF,TGTGCCAGCAGCTCAAGACTAGCGGAGACCCAGTACTTC
TRBJ1-1,many,TRBD1,13,TRBV29-1,CSAEGQQGTEAFF,TGCAGCGCGGAGGGACAGCAAGGCACTGAAGCTTTCTTT
TRBJ2-2,many,TRBD1,15,TRBV7-9,CASSYRQGRTGELFF,TGTGCCAGCAGCTACCGACAGGGGCGCACCGGGGAGCTGTTTTTT
TRBJ2-7,many,NA,14,TRBV18,CASSPPEGGWEQYF,TGTGCCAGCTCACCACCAGAAGGGGGTTGGGAGCAGTACTTC
TRBJ2-6,many,TRBD1,14,TRBV20-1,CSAGQGSGANVLTF,TGCAGTGCAGGACAGGGTAGTGGGGCCAACGTCCTGACTTTC
TRBJ2-2,once,TRBD2,16,TRBV4-2,CASSRTSGGADGELFF,TGTGCCAGCAGCCGAACTAGCGGGGGGGCCGACGGGGAGCTGTTTTTT
TRBJ2-1,many,NA,14,TRBV20-1,CSASGTLSDNEQFF,TGCAGTGCGTCCGGGACTCTTTCAGACAATGAGCAGTTCTTC
TRBJ2-1,many,NA,15,TRBV5-1,CASSLDRSSYNEQFF,TGCGCCAGCAGCTTGGACAGGAGCTCCTACAATGAGCAGTTCTTC
TRBJ2-7,few,NA,11,TRBV10-3,CAIGQIYEQYF,TGTGCCATCGGACAAATTTACGAGCAGTACTTC
TRBJ2-5,many,NA,14,TRBV7-9,CASSSGVSGETQYF,TGTGCCAGCAGCTCCGGGGTTTCGGGGGAGACCCAGTACTTC